This T cell receptor (beta chain) was observed in a study of blood T cell repertoires in COVID-19 (TCRdb year 2020). Some background on the complete study: The collaborator samples originated in the United States, Italy and Spain and spanned the acute and convalescent phases of COVID-19. HLA class I and class II types, where available, came from metadata supplied by the sample provider rather than from assay-based typing. The material from the prospective study consisted of cDNA or gDNA derived from T cells, B-cell-depleted T cells, or PBMCs. The repertoires were made available in a free public database intended to serve as a resource for research on the immune response to SARS-CoV-2. Nearly every sample came with metadata listing a de-identified subject ID, COVID-19 status, age in years and sex. Deeply sampled blood TCRbeta repertoires from subjects exposed to, actively infected with, or recovered from COVID-19 were included in the dataset. Samples were obtained from the ongoing ImmuneRACE study (first 160 participants) and from 1,000 to 1,500 subjects provided by 6 global collaborators. The study at large found these results: The quantity of clinical and demographic metadata differed by source and by participant and was supplied without curation.

TCRbeta CDR3 regions were amplified from genomic DNA using the immunoSEQ Assay, a bias-controlled multiplex PCR. The authors processed their data as follows. Nucleated cell counts per sample were estimated from amplification of reference gene primers within the assay. To quantify the absolute abundance of each unique TCRbeta CDR3 rearrangement, sequence reads were collapsed and filtered. Productive Simpson clonality was computed per sample as the square root of Simpson's diversity index over productive rearrangements. Sourced from immuneACCESS, this table was stored by TCRdb with only in-frame sequences that have V and J called. A share of the clones is absent; for the studies checked, an unresolved V gene accounts for under half, and the remainder has no known explanation. V, J and clone size derive from that table, while D and trimming were established from the DNA sequence. In this sample the table shows just under 40,000 clones, around 87% of which occur a single time. Jointly, the top ten make up nearly 25% of the sample.

CDR1 and CDR2, per the germline V gene (reference sequence), are LNHDA and SQIVND. After removal of 4 bases from V and 4 bases from J, the junction retains 11 bases not matched to a gene. Its CDR3 holds 16 amino acids, cysteine through phenylalanine. Left in the record is the CDR3 DNA by itself, 48 bases read in frame from the first base. The collaborating institutions used their own protocols to collect whole blood in K2EDTA tubes. For TCRbeta analysis, collaborator samples were shipped as frozen whole blood, as isolated PBMCs, or as DNA extracted from either sample type. Details on this clone: Its cognate antigen has yet to be identified. Base qualities are missing; no much larger clone stands one base away.

Here the chain combines TRBV19 and TRBJ1-2; 8 bases in the middle match TRBD1. The source material was peripheral blood. This TCR came from a man aged 50 to 59 with active or convalescent COVID-19. CDR3 region: CASSTQRTGTIYGYTF. The bases are TGTGCCAGTAGTACCCAGAGGACAGGGACGATCTATGGCTACACCTTC. With the portions outside the CDR3 filled from the reference TRBV19 and TRBJ1-2 genes, the complete variable region becomes DGGITQSPKYLFRKEGQNVTLSCEQNLNHDAMYWYRQDPGQGLRLIYYSQIVNDFQKGDIAEGYSVSREKKESFPLTVTSAQKNPTAFYLCASSTQRTGTIYGYTFGSGTRLTVV.